This T cell receptor beta chain was sequenced for a study of shared clonotypes between healthy human individuals. Assay: immunoSEQ multiplex PCR; the TCRdb copy retains only in-frame clones and omits some. In the table there are about 2.4 million clones, over 85% of which are singletons. This clone is a singleton in its sample. Germline V gene data show CDR1 as LGHNA and CDR2 as YNFKEQ. The CDR3 spans 14 residues. V dropped 4 bases and J dropped 8; count of bases not matched to a gene: 8. Sequencing used naive CD4+ T cells from PBMCs. Described subset: CD45RA+ positively selected. V usage is TRBV4-2 and J usage is TRBJ2-1, with 7 bases matching TRBD2. This TCR was sampled from a man younger than 35 in good health. Some clones in this sample may be carry-over from other donors' samples. The CDR3 region is CASSRAGGSDEQFF. CDR3 nucleotide sequence: TGTGCCAGCAGCCGAGCCGGGGGGTCCGATGAGCAGTTCTTC.